This T cell receptor beta chain was sequenced during a study of T cell repertoires in cytomegalovirus infection. Across the study: An indication of both CMV infection and matching HLA type came from public TCR beta signatures.

Germline assignment: CDR1 LNHDA and CDR2 SQIVND (reference sequence). The V gene lost 5 bases and the J gene lost 2 bases, with 16 bases spanning the gap. CDR3 size: 16 residues. This clonotype appeared a single time. TCRdb called the reads again in MiXCR, with one record for every CDR3 protein. The table records some 200,000 distinct CDR3 sequences, about 21% of them present only once. The receptor comes from a human donor in good health (CMV status not recorded). Some clones in this sample may be carry-over from other donors' samples. This chain joins TRBV19 and TRBJ1-3; TRBD1 might be the D (6 bases). The sequencing sample was made of PBMCs. The CDR3 spells CASSPPAPGAGNTIYF. In DNA, the CDR3 is TGTGCCAGTAGTCCTCCGGCTCCAGGGGCTGGAAACACCATATATTTT.